This T cell receptor (beta chain) appears in the sequencing data of a study of blood T cell repertoires in COVID-19. Study at large: Donors in the United States, Italy and Spain gave samples during acute or convalescent COVID-19. Sample material is recorded as cDNA or gDNA derived from T cells, B-cell-depleted T cells, or PBMCs.

This CDR3 has 19 amino acids. The V gene's germline CDR1 is SGDLS and CDR2 YYNGEE. The junction had 16 bases not matched to a gene; V was cut back by 4 bases and J by 1 base. In the original workflow: For nucleated cells, counts were estimated from reference gene primer amplification. The data were produced by immunoSEQ multiplex PCR, yet TCRdb's version contains in-frame clones alone and is incomplete. Clone size and V and J calls were adopted from that table, with D and trimming inferred from the DNA. The sample has over 200,000 clones, 87% seen once. This chain joins TRBV9 and TRBJ2-1; 8 positions agree with TRBD2. The clonotype originates from a woman aged 18-35 years who had recovered from COVID-19. Sequencing was done on a sample of peripheral blood. CDR3 in amino acids: CASSPKRGGQGRSYNEQFF. Here the CDR3 DNA reads TGTGCCAGCAGCCCCAAGCGCGGGGGGCAGGGGAGATCCTACAATGAGCAGTTCTTC.